This TCR beta chain was sequenced during a study of post-analysis software for immune sequencing data. Study-wide findings and caveats: Roughly five TRBV segments appeared more often in patients than in controls, and TRBV5-6, TRBV5-1 and TRBV20-1 were among these. Normalized Chao1 diversity was significantly lower in multiple sclerosis patients than in controls. The authors found that F measure strongly co-clustered same-batch samples.

The TCR beta cDNA libraries carried unique molecular identifiers. T cells numbering roughly 1 to 10 million yielded roughly 0.5 million cDNA molecules. TCRdb recomputed calls from the PCR reads with MiXCR, one row per CDR3 protein. This repertoire shows about 380,000 distinct CDR3 sequences, around 37% found once; its top ten account for 13%. This CDR3 is built from 15 residues. The V and J ends lost 5 bases and 4 bases respectively, with 15 bases between them. This clonotype came up a few times. As yet, its antigen is unknown. The V gene is TRBV12-3 or TRBV12-4, the J gene TRBJ1-5; a weak D match, TRBD1 (5 bases). The sequencing sample was made of blood. The clonotype originates from a girl between 10 and 17 years old with multiple sclerosis. The CDR3 here is CASSRSGTSNQPQHF. As DNA, the CDR3 is TGTGCCAGCAGTCGCTCCGGGACCAGTAATCAGCCCCAGCATTTT.